This T cell receptor beta chain was obtained from a study of blood T cells in healthy people across ages. Whole-study results and caveats: The percentage of naive T cells correlated strongly with TCR beta diversity. The recorded TCR beta diversity per million T cells decreased in a roughly linear manner with age.

On this clonotype: Its antigen remains unidentified.

Germline V gene data show CDR1 as LGHNA and CDR2 as YNFKEQ. After removal of 0 bases from V and 5 bases from J, the junction contained 4 bases not matched to a gene. The CDR3 contains 15 residues. A second PCR of 7 to 11 cycles used a sample-barcoded 5' primer and a J-beta primer mix. TCRdb itself ran the 5' RACE reads through MiXCR, one entry per CDR3 protein. Of about 800,000 distinct CDR3 sequences listed, roughly 25% were seen once; the top ten hold under 4%. In addition, the sample was reused for a study of T cells of mothers and their children.

The genes are TRBV4-2 and TRBJ1-5; 7 nucleotides match TRBD1. The TCR originated in a boy aged 5 to 17 in good health. The sequenced sample was blood. As DNA, the CDR3 is TGTGCCAGCAGCCAAGATCGACAGGGATATCAGCCCCAGCATTTT. As protein: CASSQDRQGYQPQHF.